A single sample gave rise to the 29 T cell receptor beta chains below, sequenced in a study. A single record per CDR3 protein comes from TCRdb applying MiXCR to the RT-PCR reads. There are hundreds of thousands of distinct CDR3 sequences in the sample; 11% to 15% occur only once, and 3.6% lies in the top ten. The sample was memory CD4+ T cells from blood. The receptors derive from a female donor in good health, serving as a healthy control.

There are a few counts of this clonotype. The V gene is TRBV6-5, the J gene TRBJ2-3; 7 nucleotides match TRBD1. CDR3 size: 15 residues. The V gene end was trimmed by 0 bases and the J gene end by 6 bases; junction bases not matched to a gene: 6. Germline assignment: CDR1 MNHEY and CDR2 SVGAGI. CDR3 loop: CASSYSGQARDTQYF. The DNA of the CDR3 is TGTGCCAGCAGTTACTCCGGACAGGCCAGGGATACGCAGTATTTT.

V is TRBV5-6 and J is TRBJ2-7, with 12 bases that match TRBD2. The CDR3 sequence is 17 residues long. Germline CDR1 is SGHDT and CDR2 is YYEEEE. Trimming at V came to 0 bases and at J to 3 bases, leaving 7 bases not matched to a gene. The CDR3 coding sequence is TGTGCCAGCAGCTTGGAGCTAGCGGGAGGGCCGGGCTACGAGCAGTACTTC. Translating gives CASSLELAGGPGYEQYF.

This clonotype was counted many times. The J gene is TRBJ2-1, the V gene TRBV10-3; TRBD2 might be the D (6 bases). This CDR3 is 14 amino acids long. The germline V gene encodes CDR1 ENHRY and CDR2 SYGVKD. The V end lost 10 bases, the J end lost 0 bases, and 13 bases lay between the germline ends. CDR3 sequence: CATKNGSSYNEQFF. CDR3 DNA sequence: TGTGCCACCAAGAACGGGAGCTCCTACAATGAGCAGTTCTTC.

There are a few counts of this clonotype. The gene calls are TRBV6-5 and TRBJ1-4; weak D call: TRBD1 (5 bases). The CDR3 is 16 residues long. Looked up from germline, CDR1 is MNHEY and CDR2 is SVGAGI. Trimming cost V 6 bases and J 2 bases, with 16 bases left between them. CDR3 nucleotides: TGTGCCAGCAGCCGCGCCGGGGCCCATACTAATGAAAAACTGTTTTTT. Amino acid sequence: CASSRAGAHTNEKLFF.

The sample holds a few counts of this clonotype. The chain uses TRBV11-2 and TRBJ2-7, with D unresolved. Per the germline V gene, CDR1 is SGHAT and CDR2 is FQNNGV. This CDR3 spans 13 amino acids. V lost 8 bases to trimming and J lost 1 base, with 12 bases between them. The CDR3 reads CASASDASYEQYF. Here the CDR3 DNA reads TGTGCCAGCGCAAGCGACGCTTCCTACGAGCAGTACTTC.

This clonotype has only a few counts. The J gene is TRBJ1-4, the V gene TRBV27; 10 nucleotides agree with TRBD1. Germline-derived CDR1 and CDR2 are MNHEY and SMNVEV (reference sequence). V was pared by 4 bases and J by 7 bases, with 9 bases of the junction left unmatched. The CDR3 totals 16 residues. Here the CDR3 DNA reads TGTGCCAGCAGTTCGTGGTCCGGGACAGGGGTTGAAAAACTGTTTTTT. This sequence encodes CASSSWSGTGVEKLFF.

The sample holds a few counts of this clonotype. This chain joins TRBV3-1 and TRBJ2-1; 8 bases line up with TRBD2. Germline trimming cut 1 base from V and 9 bases from J; bases unmatched to any gene: 14. This CDR3 contains 17 residues. Germline values: CDR1 LGHDT, CDR2 YNNKEL (reference sequence). The CDR3 region is CASSQGTGTSSLGEQFF. CDR3 in DNA: TGTGCCAGCAGCCAAGGAACCGGGACTAGTTCGTTGGGTGAGCAGTTCTTC.

The chain couples TRBV11-2 to TRBJ2-1, with D unresolved. Trimming took 1 base from V and 6 from J, leaving 7 bases between them. The CDR3 contains 13 residues. Germline V gene sequence: CDR1 SGHAT, CDR2 FQNNGV. CDR3 nucleotides: TGTGCCAGCAGCTTAGGAGGAAGCAATGAGCAGTTCTTC. It translates to CASSLGGSNEQFF.

This clonotype was counted many times. The CDR3 DNA sequence: TGTGCCAGCAGTTACTCCTTAGGCCGGAGAAACACCATATATTTT. Translating gives CASSYSLGRRNTIYF. This chain uses TRBV6-5 with TRBJ1-3, with D hard to call. V shed 0 bases and J shed 5 bases, with 11 bases lying between them. This CDR3 spans 15 amino acids. Per the germline V gene, CDR1 is MNHEY and CDR2 is SVGAGI.

The chain joins TRBV12-3 or TRBV12-4 to TRBJ1-5, with unresolved D. This CDR3 spans 12 amino acids. V gave up 6 bases and J gave up 8 bases, with 11 bases separating them. CDR3 in amino acids: CASRRALEPQHF. In DNA, the CDR3 is TGTGCCAGCAGACGGGCACTAGAGCCCCAGCATTTT.

This clonotype was counted ten times or more. The rearrangement joins TRBV20-1 to TRBJ1-5; D gene uncertain. V lost 1 base, J lost 1 base, and 8 bases lay in between. From germline, CDR1 is DFQATT and CDR2 SNEGSKA (reference sequence). This CDR3 comprises 14 residues. This CDR3 reads CSARAGMSNQPQHF. CDR3 in DNA: TGCAGTGCTAGAGCGGGAATGAGCAATCAGCCCCAGCATTTT.

A few counts support this clonotype. The chain employs TRBV3-1 and TRBJ1-1; weak D call: TRBD1 (5 bases). The germline V gene encodes CDR1 LGHDT and CDR2 YNNKEL (reference sequence). Trimming removed 4 bases at V and 1 base at J, with 10 bases between. This CDR3 region has 14 residues. The chain's CDR3 is CASSLNTGNTEAFF. DNA of the CDR3: TGTGCCAGCAGCCTTAATACAGGGAACACTGAAGCTTTCTTT.

This sequence joins TRBV7-2 and TRBJ1-5; D is possibly TRBD1 (5 bases). This CDR3 contains 16 residues. In germline, CDR1 is SGHTA, CDR2 FQGNSA. V was pared by 1 base and J by 2 bases, with 12 bases between. CDR3 residues: CASSLVAGERNQPQHF. The CDR3 coding sequence is TGTGCCAGCAGCTTAGTCGCGGGGGAGCGCAATCAGCCCCAGCATTTT.

The sample holds many counts of this clonotype. This chain links TRBV4-3 with TRBJ1-6; D is uncertain. Trimming cost V 4 bases and J 4 bases, with 8 bases left between them. CDR3 size: 14 residues. Germline values: CDR1 LGHNA, CDR2 YSLEER. This CDR3 reads CASSLGRYNSPLHF. For the CDR3, the DNA is TGCGCCAGCAGCCTCGGACGGTATAATTCACCCCTCCACTTT.

The rearrangement uses TRBV5-1 and TRBJ2-5; TRBD2 agrees at 7 bases. Trimming cost V 5 bases and J 1 base; bases outside gene matches: 8. CDR3 length: 15 residues. CDR1 and CDR2 from the germline V gene are SGHRS and YFSETQ. CDR3 protein: CASSLLGTTQETQYF. The CDR3 nucleotides read TGCGCCAGCAGTTTACTCGGGACTACCCAAGAGACCCAGTACTTC. Drawing the rest from reference TRBV5-1 and TRBJ2-5, the complete variable domain is KAGVTQTPRYLIKTRGQQVTLSCSPISGHRSVSWYQQTPGQGLQFLFEYFSETQRNKGNFPGRFSGRQFSNSRSEMNVSTLELGDSALYLCASSLLGTTQETQYFGPGTRLLVL.

This clonotype was observed a few times. CDR3 bases: TGCGCCAGCGGACCCAGCCTTCTTAACACTGAAGCTTTCTTT. This encodes CASGPSLLNTEAFF. The chain recombines TRBV5-1 with TRBJ1-1; D is unresolved. Germline V lookup: CDR1 SGHRS, CDR2 YFSETQ. The length of the CDR3 is 14 residues. Between the trimmed V and J ends, which lost 7 bases and 2 bases, there was a span of 15 bases.

The chain joins TRBV6-5 to TRBJ1-6; D may be TRBD1 (5 bases). In germline, CDR1 is MNHEY, CDR2 SVGAGI. The CDR3 consists of 14 residues. CDR3: CATGAGPYNSPLHF. Written as DNA, the CDR3 is TGTGCAACCGGGGCAGGGCCGTATAATTCACCCCTCCACTTT.

This clonotype was observed at least ten times. The rearrangement links TRBV6-1 to TRBJ1-5, with D possibly being TRBD1 (5 bases). This CDR3 spans 12 amino acids. Per the germline V gene, CDR1 is MNHNS and CDR2 is SASEGT. Trimming removed 7 bases at V and 6 bases at J, with 10 bases between. CDR3 sequence: CASTIQAQPQHF. The CDR3 nucleotides are TGTGCCAGCACGATACAGGCTCAGCCCCAGCATTTT.

This chain's CDR3 is CATSETGAGANVLTF. The CDR3 coding sequence is TGTGCCACCAGTGAGACAGGGGCTGGGGCCAACGTCCTGACTTTC. This rearrangement joins TRBV24-1 to TRBJ2-6, with 8 positions matching TRBD1. From germline, CDR1 is KGHDR and CDR2 SFDVKD. After removal of 4 bases from V and 2 bases from J, the junction contained 0 bases not matched to a gene. This CDR3 region has 15 residues.

This clonotype was counted at least ten times. This chain links TRBV24-1 with TRBJ2-1; 8 positions match TRBD1. The CDR3 sequence is 14 residues long. Germline V gene data show CDR1 as KGHDR and CDR2 as SFDVKD. V lost 8 bases, J lost 8 bases, and 10 bases stayed unmatched. The CDR3 nucleotides read TGTGCCACCAATGGCAGGGGGCCTGGGGATGAGCAGTTCTTC. Translation gives CATNGRGPGDEQFF.

This chain uses TRBV7-3 with TRBJ1-3, with 7 bases identical to TRBD1. The CDR3 length is 15 residues. J gave up 4 bases and V 11 bases, and 14 bases lay outside the gene matches. Germline V gives CDR1 SGHTA, CDR2 FQGTGA. The CDR3 bases are TGTGCCCCGAACTCACAGGGGCGAGCGGGAAACACCATATATTTT. It yields the protein CAPNSQGRAGNTIYF.

Note on this clonotype: With a much larger clone just one base away, this may be a read error. The J gene is TRBJ2-7, the V gene TRBV7-2; tentatively, D is TRBD2 (6 bases). This CDR3 region has 12 residues. The germline CDR1 and CDR2 sequences are SGHTA and FQGNSA. The CDR3 region has the DNA TGTGCCAGCAGCTTCGTGGGTCGGGAGCGGTACTTC. It codes for CASSFVGRERYF. Full variable domain (rest looked up from reference TRBV7-2 and TRBJ2-7): GAGVSQSPSNKVTEKGKDVELRCDPISGHTALYWYRQSLGQGLEFLIYFQGNSAPDKSGLPSDRFSAERTGGSVSTLTIQRTQQEDSAVYLCASSFVGRERYFGPGTRLTVT.

This clonotype appeared a few times. J is TRBJ2-1 and V is TRBV4-3; TRBD2 aligns across 7 bases. Losses at the gene ends were 0 bases for V and 14 bases for J; bases not matched to a gene: 7. Germline CDR1 and CDR2: LGHNA and YSLEER. The CDR3 is 13 residues long. The CDR3 DNA follows: TGCGCCAGCAGCCAAGAAGTAGCGGGTTCTAAGTTCTTC. This encodes CASSQEVAGSKFF.

At least ten counts were recorded for this clonotype. The gene calls are TRBV18 and TRBJ2-5; D not resolved. The V gene's germline CDR1 is KGHSH and CDR2 LQKENI. The germline V and J ends were trimmed by 8 bases and 5 bases, with 9 bases remaining between them. The CDR3 contains 11 residues. The CDR3 DNA sequence: TGTGCCAGCCGCGCGGAGGAGACCCAGTACTTC. Residues: CASRAEETQYF.

This clonotype was picked up one time. V is TRBV5-6 and J is TRBJ2-4, with D hard to call. This CDR3 spans 13 amino acids. Germline V gives CDR1 SGHDT, CDR2 YYEEEE. Trimming removed 6 bases from V and 6 bases from J, with 13 bases in between. The CDR3 reads CASTIRASNIQYF. The CDR3 DNA reads as TGTGCCAGCACCATCCGGGCCTCAAACATTCAGTACTTC.

This sequence joins TRBV20-1 and TRBJ2-7, with D unresolved. Germline values: CDR1 DFQATT, CDR2 SNEGSKA (reference sequence). V was shortened by 7 bases and J by 0 bases, with 7 bases between the two germline ends. The CDR3 covers 11 residues. This CDR3 is CSGTDSYEQYF. The CDR3 DNA sequence: TGCAGTGGTACCGACTCCTACGAGCAGTACTTC.

This sequence joins TRBV5-1 and TRBJ2-5, with TRBD2 matching 8 bases. V lost 3 bases to trimming and J lost 5 bases; unmatched junction nucleotides: 9. Germline CDR1 and CDR2: SGHRS and YFSETQ. The CDR3 totals 15 residues. The CDR3 sequence: CASSSLTGGPETQYF. CDR3 bases: TGCGCCAGCAGCTCTCTGACGGGAGGGCCCGAGACCCAGTACTTC.

This clonotype was seen repeatedly, ten times or more. The J gene is TRBJ2-7, the V gene TRBV28, with D hard to call. This CDR3 has 13 amino acids. The germline V gene has CDR1 MDHEN and CDR2 SYDVKM. Trimming shortened V by 3 bases and J by 2 bases, and 8 bases separated the two germline ends. CDR3 amino acids: CASSLASTYEQYF. The CDR3 coding sequence is TGTGCCAGCAGTTTGGCCAGCACCTACGAGCAGTACTTC.

In its sample, this clonotype was seen a few times. This chain links TRBV9 with TRBJ2-7; D is unresolved. Germline values: CDR1 SGDLS, CDR2 YYNGEE. This CDR3 contains 15 residues. Trimming removed 2 bases from V and 3 bases from J, with 15 bases in between. CDR3 sequence (DNA): TGTGCCAGCAGCGTGGCCGGGCAGTTAATCTACGAGCAGTACTTC. This gives the protein CASSVAGQLIYEQYF.